The present TCR beta chain was sequenced within a study of CD8 T cells in Susac syndrome. The RNA input was about 0.5 to 1 ug, and it was reverse transcribed with random hexamers. TCRdb re-called the immunoSEQ multiplex PCR reads with MiXCR, one entry per CDR3 protein. This table holds under 200,000 distinct CDR3 sequences, roughly nine tenths found once. Germline CDR1 LGHDT, CDR2 YNNKEL (reference sequence). The CDR3 spans 14 residues. V shed 0 bases and J shed 5 bases, with 8 bases lying between them. The genes are TRBV3-1 and TRBJ2-4; D is ambiguous. Material for sequencing was CD4+ T cells from PBMCs. This sequence was found in a human donor with Susac syndrome. CDR3 region: CASSQEIEENIQYF. In nucleotides, the CDR3 is TGTGCCAGCAGCCAAGAAATAGAGGAAAACATTCAGTACTTC.